Following are 30 T cell receptor beta chains from one sample sequenced in a study of T cell responses to AZD1222 COVID-19 vaccine. TCRdb keeps only in-frame clones here, not all; method: immunoSEQ multiplex PCR. This sample has about 97,000 clones; approximately 90% occur once, and the top ten carry 7.5%. This material consisted of peripheral blood, taken on day 0 of AZD1222 vaccination. The receptors stem from an adult in good health.

In DNA form, the CDR3 reads TGTGCCAGCAGCTTGGGAGCTTACTATGGCTACACCTTC. Protein: CASSLGAYYGYTF. The chain combines TRBV7-9 with TRBJ1-2; D is uncertain. V was clipped by 3 bases and J by 3 bases, with 8 bases between them. The CDR3 length is 13 residues. In germline, CDR1 is SEHNR, CDR2 FQNEAQ (reference sequence).

The rearrangement uses TRBV5-4 and TRBJ1-1; 8 nucleotides match TRBD1. V gave up 2 bases and J gave up 1 base; unmatched junction bases: 4. CDR1 SGHNT and CDR2 YYREEE come from the germline V gene (reference sequence). CDR3 length: 15 residues. The CDR3 sequence: CASSFQDRGNTEAFF. The DNA for the CDR3 is TGTGCCAGCAGCTTTCAAGACAGGGGGAACACTGAAGCTTTCTTT.

This rearrangement joins TRBV7-9 to TRBJ2-1; D not resolved. Trimming took off 1 base at V and 8 bases at J, with 12 bases between the two ends. The CDR3 is 14 amino acids. Germline CDR1 reads SEHNR; CDR2 reads FQNEAQ (reference sequence). The DNA of the CDR3 is TGTGCCAGCAGCTTAGGCCCCACAATTCATGAGCAGTTCTTC. Protein: CASSLGPTIHEQFF.

The chain employs TRBV5-1 and TRBJ2-7; D is perhaps TRBD2 (5 bases). The CDR3 runs 14 residues. The germline CDR1 and CDR2 sequences are SGHRS and YFSETQ. V was shortened by 3 bases and J by 0 bases, with 10 bases between the two germline ends. CDR3 nucleotides: TGCGCCAGCAGCTCGGCCGGGGTCTCCTACGAGCAGTACTTC. Protein: CASSSAGVSYEQYF.

The J gene is TRBJ2-2, the V gene TRBV27; 13 nucleotides agree with TRBD2. The CDR3 sequence is 18 residues long. Unmatched junction bases numbered 8, after V lost 6 bases and J lost 1 base. Germline CDR1 reads MNHEY; CDR2 reads SMNVEV (reference sequence). The chain's CDR3 is CASRSGLAGRGNTGELFF. The DNA of the CDR3 is TGTGCCAGCAGGTCGGGACTAGCGGGGCGCGGGAACACCGGGGAGCTGTTTTTT.

This chain joins TRBV5-1 and TRBJ1-5; D is unclear. Germline assignment: CDR1 SGHRS and CDR2 YFSETQ. V shed 8 bases and J shed 3 bases, with 12 bases lying between them. The CDR3 consists of 13 residues. CDR3 bases: TGCGCCAGTTCTGACGGACCCAATCAGCCCCAGCATTTT. It encodes CASSDGPNQPQHF.

The chain carries TRBV3-1 (or the pseudogene TRBV3-2) and TRBJ2-2; TRBD2 agrees at 16 bases. The CDR3 length is 19 residues. CDR1 is LGHDT and CDR2 is YNNKEL in the germline V gene (reference sequence). V shed 0 bases, J shed 7 bases, and the junction held 8 bases outside the gene matches. The CDR3, as DNA: TGTGCCAGCAGCCAAGATGTGGGACTAGCGGGAGGGCCGGTCGGGGAGCTGTTTTTT. Residues: CASSQDVGLAGGPVGELFF.

This clone was recorded once. The CDR3 loop is CASSPGTGTSVNEQFF. CDR3 in DNA: TGTGCCAGCTCCCCAGGGACCGGGACTAGTGTCAATGAGCAGTTCTTC. This chain links TRBV18 with TRBJ2-1; 8 nucleotides agree with TRBD2. Germline V gene sequence: CDR1 KGHSH, CDR2 LQKENI. CDR3 length: 16 residues. J was trimmed by 6 bases and V by 6 bases; bases with no gene match: 13.

This chain joins TRBV7-9 and TRBJ2-1; a possible D gene is TRBD2 (5 bases). CDR1 SEHNR and CDR2 FQNEAQ come from the germline V gene (reference sequence). This CDR3 has 12 amino acids. V was shortened by 10 bases and J by 0 bases, with 7 bases between the two germline ends. The CDR3 DNA follows: TGTGCCACCGGGGTCTCCTACAATGAGCAGTTCTTC. It is translated as CATGVSYNEQFF.

The CDR3 DNA reads TGTGCCAGCAGCTTCGCACCGGGACCAACTAACTATGGCTACACCTTC. As protein: CASSFAPGPTNYGYTF. V gene TRBV7-2 combines with J gene TRBJ1-2, with D perhaps matching TRBD1 (5 bases). CDR3 length equals 16 residues. Deletions cut 3 bases from V and 0 bases from J, with 14 bases between. Germline V gives CDR1 SGHTA, CDR2 FQGNSA.

A few counts support this clone. This chain joins TRBV4-1 and TRBJ2-7; D perhaps matches TRBD1 (6 bases). The CDR3 covers 15 residues. Trimming left V 1 base short and J 3 bases short, with 13 bases between. The germline V gene has CDR1 MGHRA and CDR2 YSYEKL. The CDR3 DNA reads TGCGCCAGCAGCCAAGCCAGGGGAGCCTTCTACGAGCAGTACTTC. Translating it yields CASSQARGAFYEQYF.

V is TRBV5-1 and J is TRBJ2-2, with D tentatively TRBD1 (5 bases). Looked up from germline, CDR1 is SGHRS and CDR2 is YFSETQ. CDR3 size: 13 residues. V was clipped by 5 bases and J by 1 base, with 6 bases between them. The CDR3 coding sequence is TGCGCCAGCAGGCAGGGGAACACCGGGGAGCTGTTTTTT. Encoded protein: CASRQGNTGELFF. Variable domain in full (rest from reference TRBV5-1 and TRBJ2-2): KAGVTQTPRYLIKTRGQQVTLSCSPISGHRSVSWYQQTPGQGLQFLFEYFSETQRNKGNFPGRFSGRQFSNSRSEMNVSTLELGDSALYLCASRQGNTGELFFGEGSRLTVL.

V and J are TRBV5-1 and TRBJ2-1, with TRBD2 matching over 12 bases. Trimming at V came to 7 bases and at J to 8 bases, leaving 19 bases not matched to a gene. Germline V gene sequence: CDR1 SGHRS, CDR2 YFSETQ. The CDR3 runs to 18 residues. CDR3 sequence: CASLPRTSGVLGSDEQFF. CDR3 nucleotide sequence: TGCGCCAGCCTCCCTCGGACTAGCGGGGTATTGGGTTCGGATGAGCAGTTCTTC.

This rearrangement joins TRBV7-3 to TRBJ2-2, with D possibly matching TRBD1 (6 bases). The CDR3 is 14 amino acids. V dropped 4 bases and J dropped 2 bases, with 8 bases sitting between them. Germline CDR1 and CDR2: SGHTA and FQGTGA. The CDR3: CASSSGHNTGELFF. Written as DNA, the CDR3 is TGTGCCAGCAGCTCGGGACATAACACCGGGGAGCTGTTTTTT.

CDR3 region: CASSGSRTRGRKKENEQFF. The CDR3 nucleotides are TGTGCCAGCAGTGGTTCCCGAACCAGGGGACGCAAGAAAGAAAATGAGCAGTTCTTC. V usage is TRBV28 and J usage is TRBJ2-1; TRBD1 is a possible D gene (6 bases). The CDR3 length is 19 residues. Trimming took 5 bases from V and 7 from J, leaving 30 bases between them. Germline CDR1 MDHEN, CDR2 SYDVKM.

V and J are TRBV10-3 and TRBJ2-7, with 10 nucleotides matching TRBD1. CDR1 and CDR2 (germline): ENHRY, SYGVKD. The CDR3 contains 15 residues. V gave up 0 bases and J gave up 7 bases; unmatched junction bases: 6. CDR3 loop: CAISESGQGELEQYF. DNA for the CDR3: TGTGCCATCAGTGAGTCAGGACAGGGGGAATTGGAGCAGTACTTC.

This clone has only one observation. The chain is built from TRBV7-2 and TRBJ1-1; no clear D gene. The CDR3 has 13 residues. CDR1 is SGHTA, CDR2 FQGNSA, per germline. V lost 5 bases and J 3 bases, leaving 10 bases between the germline ends. CDR3 region: CASSPYKDTEAFF. DNA of the CDR3: TGTGCCAGCAGCCCTTACAAGGACACTGAAGCTTTCTTT.

The CDR3: CASSQGPQQNTEAFF. The CDR3 DNA is TGCGCCAGCAGCCAAGGGCCTCAGCAGAACACTGAAGCTTTCTTT. The chain employs TRBV4-1 and TRBJ1-1; D not certain. Deletions cut 1 base from V and 1 base from J, with 10 bases between. Germline lookup yields CDR1 MGHRA and CDR2 YSYEKL. This CDR3 has 15 amino acids.

This chain connects TRBV7-3 to TRBJ2-5; the match to TRBD1 covers 7 bases. Trimming took 5 bases from V and 0 from J; bases not matched to a gene: 6. This CDR3 comprises 15 residues. CDR1 and CDR2 (germline): SGHTA, FQGTGA. The CDR3 nucleotides read TGTGCCAGCAGCCGGACAGGACAGTACCAAGAGACCCAGTACTTC. Amino acid sequence: CASSRTGQYQETQYF.

This clone was observed once. This chain connects TRBV7-8 to TRBJ1-1; 9 bases agree with TRBD1. The V gene's germline CDR1 is SGHVS and CDR2 FQNEAQ. CDR3 length: 21 amino acids. After removal of 5 bases from V and 3 bases from J, the junction contained 25 bases not matched to a gene. The chain's CDR3 is CASSPHTHTGRDREGDTEAFF. In DNA form, the CDR3 reads TGTGCCAGCAGCCCACACACCCACACGGGGCGGGACAGGGAAGGGGACACTGAAGCTTTCTTT.

This clone showed up just once. The rearrangement joins TRBV27 to TRBJ2-3; D may be TRBD1 (5 bases). Trimming took off 5 bases at V and 7 bases at J, with 31 bases between the two ends. CDR1 MNHEY and CDR2 SMNVEV come from the germline V gene (reference sequence). This CDR3 has 19 amino acids. The CDR3 DNA reads as TGTGCCAGCAGTGTGCCCGGGCCCAAGACTCCGCCGTGGACAAATACGCAGTATTTT. Translating gives CASSVPGPKTPPWTNTQYF.

This chain uses TRBV21-1 with TRBJ1-3; TRBD1 is the table's D call and was not checked against the DNA. TRBV21-1 is shown as a pseudogene. CDR3 length: 17 amino acids. The DNA for the CDR3 is TGTGCCAGCAGCAGACCACAGGGGGGCTGCTCTGGAAACACCATATATTTT. Translated, it gives CASSRPQGGCSGNTIYF.

The gene calls are TRBV2 and TRBJ2-1; TRBD1 matches 10 bases. The junction had 2 bases not matched to a gene; V was cut back by 10 bases and J by 8 bases. The CDR3 covers 11 residues. The germline CDR1 and CDR2 sequences are SNHLY and FYNNEI. The CDR3 is CATGTGDEQFF. CDR3 DNA sequence: TGTGCCACTGGGACAGGGGATGAGCAGTTCTTC.

This sequence joins TRBV7-3 and TRBJ2-2; either TRBD1 or TRBD2 may supply D (5 bases each). The CDR3 is 16 amino acids. Germline V gene data show CDR1 as SGHTA and CDR2 as FQGTGA. Trimming shortened V by 5 bases and J by 2 bases, and 15 bases separated the two germline ends. CDR3 region: CASSPTGTTNTGELFF. The CDR3 DNA sequence: TGTGCCAGCAGCCCCACCGGGACCACCAACACCGGGGAGCTGTTTTTT.

The chain couples TRBV7-2 to TRBJ2-7, with 10 bases that match TRBD2. The J segment lost 2 bases and the V segment lost 3 bases, leaving 4 bases of the junction unmatched. This CDR3 contains 15 residues. The germline V gene has CDR1 SGHTA and CDR2 FQGNSA. CDR3 amino acids: CASSLRTSGTYEQYF. The CDR3 nucleotides read TGTGCCAGCAGCTTGAGGACTAGCGGAACCTACGAGCAGTACTTC.

The chain couples TRBV6-5 to TRBJ2-1; TRBD2 matches 8 bases. The CDR3 covers 16 residues. Trimming at V came to 2 bases and at J to 2 bases, leaving 5 bases not matched to a gene. Germline-derived CDR1 and CDR2 are MNHEY and SVGAGI. The CDR3, as DNA: TGTGCCAGCAGTTACCCGGCTAGCGGGCCCTACAATGAGCAGTTCTTC. This translates into CASSYPASGPYNEQFF.

The J gene is TRBJ1-1, the V gene TRBV5-1; D unresolved. Germline lookup yields CDR1 SGHRS and CDR2 YFSETQ. The V gene lost 2 bases and the J gene lost 3 bases, with 11 bases spanning the gap. The CDR3 sequence is 14 residues long. The CDR3 reads CASSFTPGYTEAFF. DNA of the CDR3: TGCGCCAGCAGCTTTACTCCGGGGTACACTGAAGCTTTCTTT.

This clone was seen once. This sequence joins TRBV27 and TRBJ2-2; no definite D call. CDR1 and CDR2 (germline): MNHEY, SMNVEV (reference sequence). The CDR3 runs 14 residues. The V end was cut by 3 bases, the J end by 0 bases, with 5 bases between. CDR3 coding DNA: TGTGCCAGCAGTTTGTGGCCGAACACCGGGGAGCTGTTTTTT. This encodes CASSLWPNTGELFF.

The chain is built from TRBV5-1 and TRBJ1-1; D is undetermined. CDR3 length equals 16 residues. V was shortened by 10 bases and J by 2 bases, with 24 bases between the two germline ends. Germline V gives CDR1 SGHRS, CDR2 YFSETQ. The DNA for the CDR3 is TGCGCCTCAACTTTCGGGAATCGGTTTGGAAACACTGAAGCTTTCTTT. Protein: CASTFGNRFGNTEAFF.

The chain joins TRBV28 to TRBJ1-4; 9 nucleotides match TRBD1. Germline V gene sequence: CDR1 MDHEN, CDR2 SYDVKM. J gave up 10 bases and V 5 bases, and 8 bases lay outside the gene matches. The length of the CDR3 is 14 residues. The CDR3 protein is CASSGGQGRGKLFF. CDR3 in DNA: TGTGCCAGCAGTGGGGGACAGGGACGCGGAAAACTGTTTTTT.